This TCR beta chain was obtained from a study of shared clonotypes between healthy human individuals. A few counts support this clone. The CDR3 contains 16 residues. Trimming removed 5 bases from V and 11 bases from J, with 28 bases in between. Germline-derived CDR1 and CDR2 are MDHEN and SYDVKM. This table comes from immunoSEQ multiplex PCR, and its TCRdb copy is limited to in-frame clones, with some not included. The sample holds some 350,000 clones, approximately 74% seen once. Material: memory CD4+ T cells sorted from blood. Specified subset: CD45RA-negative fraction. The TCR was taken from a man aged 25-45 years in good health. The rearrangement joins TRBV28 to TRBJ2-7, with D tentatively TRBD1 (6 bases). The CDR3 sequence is CASSPFRGGRTAPEYF. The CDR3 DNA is TGTGCCAGCAGTCCTTTCCGCGGCGGAAGGACAGCCCCCGAGTACTTC.